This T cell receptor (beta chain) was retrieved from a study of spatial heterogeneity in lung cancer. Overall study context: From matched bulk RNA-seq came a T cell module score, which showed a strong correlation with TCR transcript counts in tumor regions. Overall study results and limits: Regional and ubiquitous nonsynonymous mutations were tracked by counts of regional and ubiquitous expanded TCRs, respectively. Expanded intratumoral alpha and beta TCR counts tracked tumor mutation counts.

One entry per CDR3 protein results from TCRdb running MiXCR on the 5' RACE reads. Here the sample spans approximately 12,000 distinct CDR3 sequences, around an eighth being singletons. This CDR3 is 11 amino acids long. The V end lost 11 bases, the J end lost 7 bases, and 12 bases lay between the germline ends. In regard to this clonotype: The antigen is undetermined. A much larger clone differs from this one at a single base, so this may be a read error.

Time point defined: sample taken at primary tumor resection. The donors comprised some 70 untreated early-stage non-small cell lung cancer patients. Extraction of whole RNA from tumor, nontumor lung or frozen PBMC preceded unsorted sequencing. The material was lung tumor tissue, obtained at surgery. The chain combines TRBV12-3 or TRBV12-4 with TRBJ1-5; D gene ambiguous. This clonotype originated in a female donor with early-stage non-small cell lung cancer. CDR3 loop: CAGGRTQPQHF. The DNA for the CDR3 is TGTGCCGGCGGTAGGACCCAGCCCCAGCATTTT.